Listed below are T cell receptor beta chains from one sample, sequenced in a study of control samples from healthy donors and cancer patients. Data came from immunoSEQ multiplex PCR; TCRdb stores just in-frame clones and leaves some out. Among approximately 66,000 clones listed, 90% were seen once. The sample comprised PBMCs. Receptors originate from a man in his 60s with colorectal cancer. CDR3s include the opening cysteine and the closing phenylalanine or tryptophan. The D gene is left open where the match is weak. The listing skips clone size in some rows; elsewhere it reads once, few, many or a size class.

NA	NA	TRBJ1-4	TRBV21-1	TGTGCCAGCAGCAATGGTGGGGTGGCTAATGAAAAACTGTTCTTT	CASSNGGVANEKLFF
NA	NA	TRBJ1-2	TRBV27	TGTGCCAGCAGTTTTGGAGGGGGTGATGGCTACACCTTC	CASSFGGGDGYTF
NA	NA	TRBJ1-4	TRBV20-1	TGCAGTGCTAGAGGCGGCGAAAGACTGTTTTTT	CSARGGERLFF
NA	NA	TRBJ2-5	TRBV27	TGTGCCAGCAGCCCACAGAACCAAGAGACCCAGTACTTC	CASSPQNQETQYF
NA	NA	TRBJ2-7	TRBV4-2	TGTGCCAGCAGCTCGCGCCAGACAGCCCACTACGAGCAGTACTTC	CASSSRQTAHYEQYF
NA	TRBD1	TRBJ2-7	TRBV5-1	TGCGCCAGCAGCTCGGACAGGGATGTTGGGCAGTACTTC	CASSSDRDVGQYF
NA	NA	TRBJ2-5	TRBV13	TGTGCCAGCAGCTCTCCGGGTAGAGAGACCCAGTACTTC	CASSSPGRETQYF
NA	TRBD2	TRBJ2-3	TRBV28	TGTGCCAGCAGCCCTTCGCCGGGACTAGCGGGGGGGACAGATACGCAGTATTTT	CASSPSPGLAGGTDTQYF
NA	TRBD2	TRBJ2-7	TRBV14	TGTGCCAGCAGCCCGCCTACTTCTAGCGGGGCCACCTACGAGCAGTACTTC	CASSPPTSSGATYEQYF
NA	TRBD2	TRBJ2-5	TRBV19	TGTGCCAGTACCCCCAGCGCGGGGGGAAACCAAGAGACCCAGTACTTC	CASTPSAGGNQETQYF
NA	TRBD1	TRBJ2-7	TRBV12-3/TRBV12-4	TGTGCCAGCAGCCCGACAGGGGCCTACGAGCAGTACTTC	CASSPTGAYEQYF
NA	NA	TRBJ2-1	TRBV5-1	TGCGCCAGCAGCCCGGGACAATTCTACAATGAGCAGTTCTTC	CASSPGQFYNEQFF
NA	NA	TRBJ2-7	TRBV11-2	TGTGCCAGCAGCTTCGCCGGAGCCTACGAGCAGTACTTC	CASSFAGAYEQYF
NA	TRBD2	TRBJ2-7	TRBV27	TGTGCCAGCAGCAGTCGCTGGACAGCGGGGGTCTCCTACGAGCAGTACTTC	CASSSRWTAGVSYEQYF
once	NA	TRBJ1-5	TRBV6-2/TRBV6-3	TGTGCCAGCAGCCAGCCCGATCAGCCCCAGCATTTT	CASSQPDQPQHF
NA	TRBD2	TRBJ2-1	TRBV3-1/TRBV3-2	TGTGCCAGCAGCCACCCTAGCGGGGGGGGGAATGAGCAGTTCTTC	CASSHPSGGGNEQFF
once	TRBD1	TRBJ1-5	TRBV30	TGTGCCTGGAACAGGGCCGGGACAGACAATCAGCCCCAGCATTTT	CAWNRAGTDNQPQHF
NA	TRBD1	TRBJ2-6	TRBV5-1	TGCGCCAGCAGCGGAACAGGGGTTCGCTCTGGGGCCAACGTCCTGACTTTC	CASSGTGVRSGANVLTF
NA	NA	TRBJ2-3	TRBV5-5	TGTGCCAGCAGCTTGGAGGGGTATACGCAGTATTTT	CASSLEGYTQYF
NA	TRBD1	TRBJ2-2	TRBV7-2	TGTGCCAGCAGCTGGAGACAGGGGGCTTTAACCGGGGAGCTGTTTTTT	CASSWRQGALTGELFF
NA	TRBD2	TRBJ2-5	TRBV7-2	TGTGCCAGCAGCTCCGCGCGGACTAGCCGGGGGGAGACCCAGTACTTC	CASSSARTSRGETQYF
NA	NA	TRBJ1-4	TRBV7-7	TGTGCCAGCAGCTTGGGGCAGAGCTCCGATGAAAAACTGTTTTTT	CASSLGQSSDEKLFF
NA	NA	TRBJ2-3	TRBV18	TGTGCCAGCTCACCGATCGAGGTGACCACAGATACGCAGTATTTT	CASSPIEVTTDTQYF
NA	TRBD2	TRBJ2-3	TRBV7-2	TGTGCCAGCAGCTTAGCGGCCCTAGCGGGGGCCCGCACAGATACGCAGTATTTT	CASSLAALAGARTDTQYF
NA	NA	TRBJ2-7	TRBV11-2	TGTGCCAGCAGCTTAGATCCAGGGTTGTACGAGCAGTACTTC	CASSLDPGLYEQYF
NA	NA	TRBJ2-1	TRBV7-2	TGTGCCAGCAGCTTAGGAGCCCAAAACAATGAGCAGTTCTTC	CASSLGAQNNEQFF
NA	TRBD1	TRBJ2-7	TRBV6-4	TGTGCCAGCAGTGACTCCGGACAGGGCTACGAGCAGTACTTC	CASSDSGQGYEQYF
NA	NA	TRBJ1-1	TRBV7-2	TGTGCCAGCAGCTCCGGACCCCGTGACACTGAAGCTTTCTTT	CASSSGPRDTEAFF
NA	NA	TRBJ1-3	TRBV7-2	TGTGCCAGCAGCCGGACGGCTAGCTCTGGAAACACCATATATTTT	CASSRTASSGNTIYF
NA	TRBD1	TRBJ2-7	TRBV18	TGTGCCAGCGCGGGACAGGGGGCCTACGAGCAGTACTTC	CASAGQGAYEQYF
NA	TRBD1	TRBJ1-2	TRBV5-6	TGTGCCAGCAGCAACAGGGGTACCTCCTATGGCTACACCTTC	CASSNRGTSYGYTF
NA	NA	TRBJ2-3	TRBV29-1	TGCAGCGGCGCAACCAGGAGCACAGATACGCAGTATTTT	CSGATRSTDTQYF
NA	NA	TRBJ2-7	TRBV13	TGTGCCAGCAGCTCCTTCTCCTACGAGCAGTACTTC	CASSSFSYEQYF
NA	NA	TRBJ2-3	TRBV2	TGTGCCAGCACTCTCGGAGGGATCGGCACAGATACGCAGTATTTT	CASTLGGIGTDTQYF
NA	NA	TRBJ2-1	TRBV5-8	TGTGCCAGCAGCTTGGCGGCTGCCCGGGCACCCTACAATGAGCAGTTCTTC	CASSLAAARAPYNEQFF
NA	TRBD1	TRBJ1-5	TRBV19	TGTGCCAGTAGTATCCTGTGGACAGGATCTTTTAGCAATCAGCCCCAGCATTTT	CASSILWTGSFSNQPQHF
NA	NA	TRBJ1-4	TRBV19	TGTGCCAGTAGTGCCGCCTGGGACACGCGAGGGGAAAAACTGTTTTTT	CASSAAWDTRGEKLFF
NA	NA	TRBJ2-5	TRBV6-6	TGTGCCAGCAGCAAAACCAGGGGTGAGACCCAGTACTTC	CASSKTRGETQYF
NA	TRBD1	TRBJ1-6	TRBV14	TGTGCCAGCAGCCAAGCCCCGGGACAGGGGAATTCACCCCTCCACTTT	CASSQAPGQGNSPLHF
NA	TRBD1	TRBJ1-4	TRBV7-2	TGTGCCAGCAGCCCACAGGGGGCCGATGAAAAACTGTTTTTT	CASSPQGADEKLFF
NA	TRBD1	TRBJ1-1	TRBV6-1	TGTGCCAGCAGTGAAGCGCCAGGGGGCAGAGCTTTCTTT	CASSEAPGGRAFF
NA	NA	TRBJ2-5	TRBV7-3	TGTGCCAGCAGTCTCGAAGGGGCCTCAGAGACCCAGTACTTC	CASSLEGASETQYF
NA	TRBD1	TRBJ2-1	TRBV2	TGTGCCAGCAGCGAAACGACAGGGACCCTCTACAATGAGCAGTTCTTC	CASSETTGTLYNEQFF
NA	NA	TRBJ2-3	TRBV5-1	TGCGCCAGCAGCTTGTCAGGGGTTAGCACAGATACGCAGTATTTT	CASSLSGVSTDTQYF
NA	NA	TRBJ2-7	TRBV24-1	TGTGCCACCAGTGATCCGACAGGGCCCGGGGGAGAGCAGTACTTC	CATSDPTGPGGEQYF
once	TRBD1	TRBJ1-2	TRBV27	TGTGCCAGCAGTTTATCGGGAGGGGGCGGCTATGGCTACACCTTC	CASSLSGGGGYGYTF
NA	NA	TRBJ2-7	TRBV11-2	TGTGCCAGCAGCTTATCTAACCGGGCTTCTACCTCCTACGAGCAGTACTTC	CASSLSNRASTSYEQYF
NA	NA	TRBJ1-4	TRBV9	TGTGCCAGCAGCCGGGACCCCCTCGACCAAAAACTGTTTTTT	CASSRDPLDQKLFF
NA	NA	TRBJ2-4	TRBV7-9	TGTGCCAGCAGCACCGCTGGGGGAATGTCTCAAAATCTAGCCAAAAACATTCAGTACTTC	CASSTAGGMSQNLAKNIQYF
NA	NA	TRBJ1-1	TRBV7-3	TGTGCCAGCAGCCGACAAGGCATCACTGAAGCTTTCTTT	CASSRQGITEAFF
NA	NA	TRBJ2-2	TRBV15	TGTGCCACCAGCAGAGGTCCGGGGGGCCATTTTAACACCGGGGAGCTGTTTTTT	CATSRGPGGHFNTGELFF
NA	NA	TRBJ2-5	TRBV11-3	TGTGCCAGCAGCTTCACACCCAGGGGGGAGGAGACCCAGTACTTC	CASSFTPRGEETQYF
NA	TRBD1	TRBJ2-1	TRBV9	TGTGCCAGCAGCGTAGAGGGGGCGGACAGGTATAATATTGAGCAGTTCTTC	CASSVEGADRYNIEQFF
NA	NA	TRBJ2-7	TRBV6-2/TRBV6-3	TGTGCCAGCAGTTACTCGAAGAACTACGAGCAGTACTTC	CASSYSKNYEQYF
once	TRBD1	TRBJ1-1	TRBV11-3	TGTGCCAGCAGCTTAGATCGAGATGCGGGACAGGGGGGGGACACTGAAGCTTTCTTT	CASSLDRDAGQGGDTEAFF
NA	TRBD2	TRBJ2-1	TRBV6-2/TRBV6-3	TGTGCCAGCAGTTACCGAGCGGGGGGCTTGTACAATGAGCAGTTCTTC	CASSYRAGGLYNEQFF
NA	TRBD2	TRBJ2-5	TRBV7-2	TGTGCCAGCAGCTTATCTAGCGGGTGGGAGACCCAGTACTTC	CASSLSSGWETQYF
NA	NA	TRBJ1-5	TRBV20-1	TGCAGTGCTAGTCGAGGGACATCTTATCAGCCCCAGCATTTT	CSASRGTSYQPQHF
NA	NA	TRBJ2-5	TRBV7-2	TGTGCCAGCAGCTGGGGGGCCGGAGAGACCCAGTACTTC	CASSWGAGETQYF
NA	NA	TRBJ1-1	TRBV7-6	TGTGCCAGCAGCCCACAGATCGGGTACACTGAAGCTTTCTTT	CASSPQIGYTEAFF